A selection of T cell receptor beta chains follows, all from one sample in a study of shared clonotypes between healthy human individuals. Produced via immunoSEQ multiplex PCR; TCRdb's table is partial and in-frame only. Of fewer than 700,000 clones listed, roughly 72% were seen once; the top ten hold 9.5% to 15%. Sequenced: PBMCs. The receptors shown here come from a woman aged 35 to 49 in good health. Some clones in this sample may be carry-over from other donors' samples. CDR3s leave out the opening cysteine and the closing phenylalanine or tryptophan. Fields, in order: J gene, CDR3 length, V gene, CDR3 protein.

TRBJ2-1 13 TRBV19 ASSMTGGASREQF
TRBJ2-1 10 TRBV27 ASSRDYNEQF
TRBJ1-1 11 TRBV27 ASSSELNTEAF
TRBJ1-1 14 TRBV18 ASSPRPSGGRTEAF
TRBJ2-6 16 TRBV5-1 ASSWMTGGAGGANVLT
TRBJ1-3 12 TRBV5-1 ASSSNRNGNTIY
TRBJ2-5 13 TRBV7-3 ASSLSPGGQETQY
TRBJ2-4 14 TRBV7-2 ASSRGLQLAKNIQY
TRBJ2-3 13 TRBV12-2 ASRLRVSNTDTQY
TRBJ2-7 12 TRBV28 ASSGRDRGYEQY
TRBJ1-1 12 TRBV27 ASSYYRGETEAF
TRBJ2-5 14 TRBV15 ATSTTRTGWGETQY
TRBJ2-2 13 TRBV5-5 ASTLLAVNTGELF
TRBJ2-1 12 TRBV14 ASSQRLVDNEQF
TRBJ1-1 12 TRBV9 ASSGATSGVEAF
TRBJ2-5 10 TRBV4-1 ASSPVQETQY
TRBJ2-3 10 TRBV10-1 ASSDSTDTQY
TRBJ2-1 12 TRBV15 ATSTGWGRNEQF
TRBJ2-1 15 TRBV11-3 ASSPPVGSGRANEQF